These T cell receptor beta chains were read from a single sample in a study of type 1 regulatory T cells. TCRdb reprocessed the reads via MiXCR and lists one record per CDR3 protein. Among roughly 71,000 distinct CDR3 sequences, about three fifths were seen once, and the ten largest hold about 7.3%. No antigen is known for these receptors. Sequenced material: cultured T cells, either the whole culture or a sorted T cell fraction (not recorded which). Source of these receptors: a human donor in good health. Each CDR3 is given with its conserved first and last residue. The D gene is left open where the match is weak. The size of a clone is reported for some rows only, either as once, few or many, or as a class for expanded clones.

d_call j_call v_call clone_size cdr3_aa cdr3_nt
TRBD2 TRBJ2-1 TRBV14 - CASSTRTSGRFPSYNEQFF TGTGCCAGCAGCACCCGGACTAGCGGGCGATTCCCCTCCTACAATGAGCAGTTCTTC
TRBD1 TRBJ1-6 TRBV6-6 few CASRTGTGATYSPLHF TGTGCCAGCAGGACCGGGACAGGCGCGACGTATTCACCCCTCCACTTT
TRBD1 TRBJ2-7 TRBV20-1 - CSAEETGRKQYF TGCAGTGCTGAAGAGACAGGGAGAAAGCAGTACTTC
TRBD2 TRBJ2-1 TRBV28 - CASSQTSGSGNEQFF TGTGCCAGCAGCCAGACTAGCGGGAGCGGGAATGAGCAGTTCTTC
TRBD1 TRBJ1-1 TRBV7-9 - CASRGVTGGDTEAFF TGTGCCAGCAGGGGCGTAACAGGGGGAGACACTGAAGCTTTCTTT
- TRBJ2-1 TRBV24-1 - CATSDPGSSYNEQFF TGTGCCACCAGTGACCCAGGGAGCTCCTACAATGAGCAGTTCTTC
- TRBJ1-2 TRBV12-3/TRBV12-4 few CASSRDSFYGYTF TGTGCCAGCAGTCGGGACTCTTTCTATGGCTACACCTTC
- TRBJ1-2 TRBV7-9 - CASSPQDAYGYTF TGTGCCAGCAGTCCACAGGACGCCTATGGCTACACCTTC
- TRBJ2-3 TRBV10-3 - CAIKFGGPDTQYF TGTGCCATCAAATTCGGAGGGCCAGATACGCAGTATTTT
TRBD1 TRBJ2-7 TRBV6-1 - CASRSYRDRPYEQYF TGTGCCAGCAGGTCCTACCGGGACAGGCCCTACGAGCAGTACTTC
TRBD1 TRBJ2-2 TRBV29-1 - CSVNQGVGELFF TGCAGCGTTAACCAGGGGGTCGGGGAGCTGTTTTTT
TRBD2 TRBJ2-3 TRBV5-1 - CASSLESGRFGDTQYF TGCGCCAGCAGCTTGGAGAGCGGGAGGTTCGGGGATACGCAGTATTTT
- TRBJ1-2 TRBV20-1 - CSARGTANYGYTF TGCAGTGCTAGGGGCACTGCTAACTATGGCTACACCTTC
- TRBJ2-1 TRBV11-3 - CASSHAQGFDEQFF TGTGCCAGCAGCCACGCACAGGGTTTCGATGAGCAGTTCTTC
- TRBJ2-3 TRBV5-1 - CASSSGLRAEADTQYF TGCGCCAGCAGCTCCGGCCTGCGGGCCGAAGCAGATACGCAGTATTTT
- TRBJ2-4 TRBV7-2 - CASSLGSAGWGNIQYF TGTGCCAGCAGCTTAGGGTCGGCGGGATGGGGAAACATTCAGTACTTC
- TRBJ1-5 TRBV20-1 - CSARAVSPGLANQPQHF TGCAGTGCTAGAGCCGTAAGCCCGGGACTCGCCAATCAGCCCCAGCATTTT